The T cell receptor (beta chain) described here comes from a study of cytomegalovirus exposure and HLA in healthy donors. Primers for the PCR totalled 60 Vbeta and 13 Jbeta. Assay used: immunoSEQ multiplex PCR; TCRdb lists only in-frame clones, some missing. Here the sample spans about 150,000 clones, 85% being singletons. Germline V CDR1 and CDR2: SGHRS, YFSETQ. The CDR3 runs 16 residues. The V segment lost 4 bases and the J segment 4 bases; nucleotides outside the gene matches: 7. V and J are TRBV5-1 and TRBJ2-3, with 12 bases fitting TRBD2. The sequenced sample consisted of PBMCs. This receptor was obtained from a woman aged 18-29 years in good health and CMV-seronegative. CDR3 in amino acids: CASSLSPSGGADTQYF. The DNA for the CDR3 is TGCGCCAGCAGCCTATCCCCTAGCGGGGGGGCAGATACGCAGTATTTT.